Presented here are 10 T cell receptor beta chains from one specimen sequenced in a study of blood T cell repertoires in COVID-19. The repertoire was sequenced with immunoSEQ multiplex PCR; TCRdb's copy has only in-frame clones and lacks some. The sample includes approximately 250,000 clones, around 84% of them seen just once. Sequencing was performed on peripheral blood. These receptor sequences come from a middle-aged man with acute or convalescent COVID-19.

The CDR3: CASSYSTTGGAHGYTF. The CDR3 DNA is TGTGCCAGCAGTTACTCGACGACAGGGGGCGCCCATGGCTACACCTTC. The V call is TRBV6-5, the J call TRBJ1-2, with TRBD1 identical over 10 bases. The CDR3 loop spans 16 amino acids. The V and J ends lost 0 bases and 6 bases, in that order; junction bases with no gene match: 7. Looked up from germline, CDR1 is MNHEY and CDR2 is SVGAGI.

This clone was detected once. V is TRBV24-1 and J is TRBJ1-6; a weak D match, TRBD1 (5 bases). V lost 0 bases and J lost 7, with 18 bases in between. The CDR3 covers 18 residues. Germline V gives CDR1 KGHDR, CDR2 SFDVKD. CDR3 protein: CATSDLGSGGVTNSPLHF. DNA for the CDR3: TGTGCCACCAGTGATTTGGGGTCCGGGGGGGTAACGAATTCACCCCTCCACTTT.

The chain is built from TRBV9 and TRBJ1-2, with 7 bases identical to TRBD1. The germline V gene encodes CDR1 SGDLS and CDR2 YYNGEE. The V segment lost 2 bases and the J segment 5 bases; nucleotides outside the gene matches: 9. The CDR3 is 15 amino acids. In DNA, the CDR3 is TGTGCCAGCAGCGTCAAACCGGGACAGATTTATGGCTACACCTTC. Amino acid sequence: CASSVKPGQIYGYTF. Full variable domain (outside the CDR3, taken from reference TRBV9 and TRBJ1-2): DSGVTQTPKHLITATGQRVTLRCSPRSGDLSVYWYQQSLDQGLQFLIQYYNGEERAKGNILERFSAQQFPDLHSELNLSSLELGDSALYFCASSVKPGQIYGYTFGSGTRLTVV.

The V and J genes are TRBV14 and TRBJ2-1; 13 bases map to TRBD2. This CDR3 has 17 amino acids. J lost 7 bases, V lost 4 bases, and 10 bases had no gene match. CDR1 SGHDN and CDR2 FVKESK come from the germline V gene. The CDR3 sequence is CASSRLLAGGLGNEQFF. CDR3 nucleotides: TGTGCCAGCAGCCGACTACTAGCGGGGGGGCTAGGAAATGAGCAGTTCTTC.

The chain recombines TRBV28 with TRBJ2-7; 7 positions match TRBD1. V shed 8 bases, J shed 3 bases, and the junction held 7 bases outside the gene matches. The germline gives CDR1 MDHEN, CDR2 SYDVKM. The CDR3 consists of 13 residues. CDR3 coding DNA: TGTGCCAGCCGGGGACAGTCGTTCTACGAGCAGTACTTC. Encoded protein: CASRGQSFYEQYF.

The CDR3 region has the DNA TGTGCCAGCAGTGAAACAGGTTACGAGCAGTACTTC. Protein sequence: CASSETGYEQYF. The chain uses TRBV2 and TRBJ2-7; TRBD1 might be the D (5 bases). Germline CDR1 and CDR2: SNHLY and FYNNEI. The V end lost 2 bases, the J end lost 4 bases, and 6 bases lay between the germline ends. The CDR3 loop spans 12 amino acids.

The chain couples TRBV10-3 to TRBJ1-1; 7 bases align to TRBD1. The CDR3 consists of 13 residues. Germline loops: CDR1 ENHRY, CDR2 SYGVKD. V dropped 4 bases and J dropped 7; count of bases not matched to a gene: 6. Here the CDR3 reads CAISAAGTDEAFF. For the CDR3, the DNA is TGTGCCATCAGTGCAGCCGGGACAGATGAAGCTTTCTTT.

The chain uses TRBV5-1 and TRBJ2-1; D not certain. Germline V CDR1 and CDR2: SGHRS, YFSETQ. V was cut by 4 bases and J by 4 bases, with 9 bases left in between. The CDR3 totals 13 residues. The CDR3 bases are TGCGCCAGCAGCACAGATTTTTACAATGAGCAGTTCTTC. It translates to CASSTDFYNEQFF.

The chain carries TRBV18 and TRBJ1-2, with 7 positions matching TRBD1. CDR1 is KGHSH, CDR2 LQKENI, per germline. Trimming took 4 bases from V and 5 from J; bases not matched to a gene: 4. This CDR3 comprises 13 residues. CDR3 sequence: CASSLDREYGYTF. CDR3 in DNA: TGTGCCAGCTCACTAGACAGGGAGTATGGCTACACCTTC.

This chain connects TRBV30 to TRBJ2-7; 9 nucleotides align to TRBD2. Germline values: CDR1 GTSNPN, CDR2 SVGIG (reference sequence). The length of the CDR3 is 15 residues. The J segment lost 5 bases and the V segment lost 3 bases, leaving 11 bases of the junction unmatched. Written as DNA, the CDR3 is TGTGCCTGGAGCTATTCGGGACTAGCAAGTCACGAGCAGTACTTC. Its protein product is CAWSYSGLASHEQYF.